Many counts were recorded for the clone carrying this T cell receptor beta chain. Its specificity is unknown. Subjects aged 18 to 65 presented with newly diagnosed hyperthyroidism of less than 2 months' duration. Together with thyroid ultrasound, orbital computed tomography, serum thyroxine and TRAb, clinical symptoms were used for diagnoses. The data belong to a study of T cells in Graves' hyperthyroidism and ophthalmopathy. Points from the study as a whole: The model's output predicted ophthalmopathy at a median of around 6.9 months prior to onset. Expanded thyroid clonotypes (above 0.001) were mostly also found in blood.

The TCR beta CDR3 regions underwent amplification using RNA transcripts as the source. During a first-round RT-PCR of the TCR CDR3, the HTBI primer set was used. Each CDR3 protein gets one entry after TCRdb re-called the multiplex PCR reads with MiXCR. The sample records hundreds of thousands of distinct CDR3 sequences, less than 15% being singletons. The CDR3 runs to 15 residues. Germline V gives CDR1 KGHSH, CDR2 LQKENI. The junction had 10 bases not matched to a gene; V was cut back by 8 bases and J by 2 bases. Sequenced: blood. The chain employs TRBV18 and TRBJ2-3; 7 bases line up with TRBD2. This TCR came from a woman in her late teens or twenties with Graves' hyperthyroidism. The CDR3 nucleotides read TGTGCCAGCGAAGGTGACGGGGGGATCACAGATACGCAGTATTTT. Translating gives CASEGDGGITDTQYF. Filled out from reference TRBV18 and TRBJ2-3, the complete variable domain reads NAGVMQNPRHLVRRRGQEARLRCSPMKGHSHVYWYRQLPEEGLKFMVYLQKENIIDESGMPKERFSAEFPKEGPSILRIQQVVRGDSAAYFCASEGDGGITDTQYFGPGTRLTVL.